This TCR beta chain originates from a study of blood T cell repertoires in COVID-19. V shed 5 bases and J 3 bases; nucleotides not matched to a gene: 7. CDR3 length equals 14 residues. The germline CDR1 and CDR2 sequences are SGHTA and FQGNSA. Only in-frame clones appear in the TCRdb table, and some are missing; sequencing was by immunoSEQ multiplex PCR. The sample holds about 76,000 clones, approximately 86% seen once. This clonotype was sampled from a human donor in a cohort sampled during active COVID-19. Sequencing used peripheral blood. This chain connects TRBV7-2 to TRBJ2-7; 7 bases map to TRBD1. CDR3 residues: CASSPDRVSYEQYF. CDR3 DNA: TGTGCCAGCAGCCCCGACAGGGTGAGCTACGAGCAGTACTTC.